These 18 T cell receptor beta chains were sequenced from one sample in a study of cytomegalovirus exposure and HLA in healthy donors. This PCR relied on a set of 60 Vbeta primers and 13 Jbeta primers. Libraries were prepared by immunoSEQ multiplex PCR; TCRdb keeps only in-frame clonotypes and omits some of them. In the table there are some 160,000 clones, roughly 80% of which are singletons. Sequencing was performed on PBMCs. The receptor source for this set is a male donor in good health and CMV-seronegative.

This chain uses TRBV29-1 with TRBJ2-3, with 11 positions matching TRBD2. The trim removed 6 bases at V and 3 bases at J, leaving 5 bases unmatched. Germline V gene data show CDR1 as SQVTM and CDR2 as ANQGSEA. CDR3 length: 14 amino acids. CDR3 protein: CSVHSGGATDTQYF. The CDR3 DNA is TGCAGCGTACATAGCGGGGGGGCAACAGATACGCAGTATTTT.

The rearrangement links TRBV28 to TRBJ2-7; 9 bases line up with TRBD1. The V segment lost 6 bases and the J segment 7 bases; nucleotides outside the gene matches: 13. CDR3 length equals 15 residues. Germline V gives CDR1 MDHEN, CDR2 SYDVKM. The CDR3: CASRLSPGTGREQYF. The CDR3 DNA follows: TGTGCCAGCAGGTTAAGTCCCGGGACAGGGAGGGAGCAGTACTTC.

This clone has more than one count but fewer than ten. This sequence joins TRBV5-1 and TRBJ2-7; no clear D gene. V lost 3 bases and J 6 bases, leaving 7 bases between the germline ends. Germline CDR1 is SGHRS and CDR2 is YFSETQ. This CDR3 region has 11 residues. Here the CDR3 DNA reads TGCGCCAGCAGCTCCTATTCCGAGCAGTACTTC. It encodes CASSSYSEQYF.

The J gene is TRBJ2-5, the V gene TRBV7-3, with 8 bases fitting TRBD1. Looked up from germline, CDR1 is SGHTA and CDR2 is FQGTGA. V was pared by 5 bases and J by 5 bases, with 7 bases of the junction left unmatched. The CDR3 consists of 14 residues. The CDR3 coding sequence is TGTGCCAGCAGCCCAGACAGGGGATGGGAGACCCAGTACTTC. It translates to CASSPDRGWETQYF.

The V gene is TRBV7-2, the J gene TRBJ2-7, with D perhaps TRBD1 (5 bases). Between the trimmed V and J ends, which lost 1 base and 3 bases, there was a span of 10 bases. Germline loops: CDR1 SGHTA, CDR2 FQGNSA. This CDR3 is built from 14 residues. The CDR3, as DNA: TGTGCCAGCAGCTTAGACCCAGGACACTACGAGCAGTACTTC. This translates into CASSLDPGHYEQYF.

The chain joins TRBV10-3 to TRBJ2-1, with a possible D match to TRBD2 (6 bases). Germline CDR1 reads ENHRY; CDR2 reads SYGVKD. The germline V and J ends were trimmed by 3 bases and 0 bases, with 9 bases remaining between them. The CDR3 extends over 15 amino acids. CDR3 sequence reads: CAISDPGVSYNEQFF. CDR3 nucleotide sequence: TGTGCCATCAGTGACCCGGGGGTCTCCTACAATGAGCAGTTCTTC.

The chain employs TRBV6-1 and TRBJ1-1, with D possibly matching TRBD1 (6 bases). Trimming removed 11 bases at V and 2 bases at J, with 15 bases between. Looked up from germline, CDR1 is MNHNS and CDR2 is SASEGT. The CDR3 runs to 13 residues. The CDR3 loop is CAGDTITNTEAFF. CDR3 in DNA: TGTGCCGGGGACACAATAACCAACACTGAAGCTTTCTTT.

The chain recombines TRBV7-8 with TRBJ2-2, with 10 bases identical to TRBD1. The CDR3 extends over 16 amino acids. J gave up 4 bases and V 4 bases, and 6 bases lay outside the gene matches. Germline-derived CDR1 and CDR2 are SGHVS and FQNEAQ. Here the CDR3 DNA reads TGTGCCAGCAGCTCTGACAGGGGGCAATTCACCGGGGAGCTGTTTTTT. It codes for CASSSDRGQFTGELFF.

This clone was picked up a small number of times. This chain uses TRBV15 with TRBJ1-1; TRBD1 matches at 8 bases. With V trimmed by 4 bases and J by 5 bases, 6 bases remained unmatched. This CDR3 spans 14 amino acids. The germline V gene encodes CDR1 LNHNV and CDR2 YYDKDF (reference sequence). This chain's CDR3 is CATSIKQGGTEAFF. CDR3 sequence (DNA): TGTGCCACCAGCATTAAACAGGGGGGGACTGAAGCTTTCTTT.

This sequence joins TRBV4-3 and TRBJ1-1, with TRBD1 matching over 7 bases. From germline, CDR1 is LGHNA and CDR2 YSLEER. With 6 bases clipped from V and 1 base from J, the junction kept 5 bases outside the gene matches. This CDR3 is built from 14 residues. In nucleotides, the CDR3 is TGCGCCAGCAGATCCGGACAGGCGAACACTGAAGCTTTCTTT. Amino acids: CASRSGQANTEAFF.

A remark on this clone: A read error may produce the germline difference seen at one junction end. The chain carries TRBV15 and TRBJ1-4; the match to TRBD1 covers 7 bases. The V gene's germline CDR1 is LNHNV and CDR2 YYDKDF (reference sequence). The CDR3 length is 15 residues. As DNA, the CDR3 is TGTGCCACCAACAGAGACAAGGGGGCGCAGGAAAAACTGTTTTTT. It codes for CATNRDKGAQEKLFF.

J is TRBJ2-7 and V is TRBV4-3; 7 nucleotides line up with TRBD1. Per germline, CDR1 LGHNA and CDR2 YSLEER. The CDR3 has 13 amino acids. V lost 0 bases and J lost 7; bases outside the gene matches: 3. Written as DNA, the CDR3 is TGCGCCAGCAGCCAAGACGGGACAGTAGAGCAGTACTTC. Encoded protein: CASSQDGTVEQYF.

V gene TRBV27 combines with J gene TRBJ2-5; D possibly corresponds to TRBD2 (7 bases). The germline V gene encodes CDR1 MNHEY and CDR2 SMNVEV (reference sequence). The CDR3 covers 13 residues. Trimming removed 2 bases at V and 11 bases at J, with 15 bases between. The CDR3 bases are TGTGCCAGCAGTTTAGGCGGGGGCGGGGAGCAGTACTTC. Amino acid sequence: CASSLGGGGEQYF.

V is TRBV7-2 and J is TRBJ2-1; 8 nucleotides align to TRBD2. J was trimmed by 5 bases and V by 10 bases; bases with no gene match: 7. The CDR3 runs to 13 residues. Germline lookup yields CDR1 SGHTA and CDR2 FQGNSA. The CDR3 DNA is TGTGCCACCAGTCGTAGCGGGAACAATGAGCAGTTCTTC. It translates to CATSRSGNNEQFF.

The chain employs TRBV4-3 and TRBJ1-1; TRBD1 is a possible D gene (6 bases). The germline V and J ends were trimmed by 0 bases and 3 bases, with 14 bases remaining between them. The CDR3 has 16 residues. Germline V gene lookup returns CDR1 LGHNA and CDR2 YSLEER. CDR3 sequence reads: CASSQDWQGRDTEAFF. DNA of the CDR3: TGCGCCAGCAGCCAAGATTGGCAGGGGCGAGACACTGAAGCTTTCTTT.

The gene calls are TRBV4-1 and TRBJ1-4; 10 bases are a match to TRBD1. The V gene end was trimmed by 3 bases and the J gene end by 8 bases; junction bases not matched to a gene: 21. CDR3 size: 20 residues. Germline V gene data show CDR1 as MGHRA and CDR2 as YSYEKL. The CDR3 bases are TGCGCCAGCAGCCACCTTCCACCGGGACAGGGGATTGGTATGGGGGAAAAACTGTTTTTT. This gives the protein CASSHLPPGQGIGMGEKLFF.

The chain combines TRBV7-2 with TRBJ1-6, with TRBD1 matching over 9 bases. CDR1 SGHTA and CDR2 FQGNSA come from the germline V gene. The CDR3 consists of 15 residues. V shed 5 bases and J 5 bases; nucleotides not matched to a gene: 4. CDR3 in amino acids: CASSEGQGNNSPLHF. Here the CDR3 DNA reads TGTGCCAGCAGCGAGGGACAGGGTAATAATTCACCCCTCCACTTT.

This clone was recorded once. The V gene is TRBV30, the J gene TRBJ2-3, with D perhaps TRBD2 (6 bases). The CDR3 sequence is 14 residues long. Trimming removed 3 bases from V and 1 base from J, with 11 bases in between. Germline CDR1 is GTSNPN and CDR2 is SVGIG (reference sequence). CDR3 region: CAWSRGGGTDTQYF. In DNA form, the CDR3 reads TGTGCCTGGAGCCGGGGCGGGGGCACAGATACGCAGTATTTT.